The 27 T cell receptor beta chains below all came from one sample that was sequenced in a study of graft-versus-host responses after intestinal transplantation. The researchers put around 200,000 CFSE-labeled responder cells into plates with around 200,000 irradiated, violet-dye-labeled stimulator cells. Sequencing was performed with immunoSEQ multiplex PCR; in TCRdb, only in-frame clones are kept and a portion is missing. The sample carries about 17,000 clones, 30% to 40% recorded once. Sequenced here: alloreactive CD8+ T cells from a mixed lymphocyte reaction culture, sampled before intestinal transplant. Subset described: CFSE-low proliferating T cells sorted from approximately 6-day pre-transplant mixed lymphocyte reaction (GvH or HvG direction). The origin of the receptors is a human patient who received an intestinal transplant.

This chain links TRBV5-6 with TRBJ2-1; 9 bases fit TRBD1. CDR3 length: 18 amino acids. Germline CDR1 and CDR2: SGHDT and YYEEEE. Trimming at V came to 4 bases and at J to 3 bases, leaving 14 bases not matched to a gene. As DNA, the CDR3 is TGTGCCAGCAGCCTGCCCTTTCCCGGGACAGGGCACTACAATGAGCAGTTCTTC. It codes for CASSLPFPGTGHYNEQFF.

The sample holds a few counts of this clone. The genes are TRBV7-2 and TRBJ2-7; D gene uncertain. Trimming stripped 5 bases from V and 4 bases from J, with 15 bases between. The germline gives CDR1 SGHTA, CDR2 FQGNSA. The CDR3 contains 14 residues. CDR3 coding DNA: TGTGCCAGCAGCCCAAAAACGGTCATATACGAGCAGTACTTC. This gives the protein CASSPKTVIYEQYF.

The V gene is TRBV6-6, the J gene TRBJ1-6; tentatively, D is TRBD1 (6 bases). Germline CDR1 is MNHNY and CDR2 is SVGAGI (reference sequence). The V end lost 8 bases, the J end lost 10 bases, and 18 bases lay between the germline ends. The CDR3 extends over 14 amino acids. CDR3 coding DNA: TGTGCCAGCCGAAAGTTACAGGGCGACTCACCCCTCCACTTT. Translated: CASRKLQGDSPLHF.

This sequence joins TRBV29-1 and TRBJ1-2; no reliable D call. Trimming removed 7 bases from V and 0 bases from J, with 9 bases in between. The CDR3 extends over 12 amino acids. Germline V gene sequence: CDR1 SQVTM, CDR2 ANQGSEA. This CDR3 is CSGIGANYGYTF. DNA for the CDR3: TGCAGCGGGATAGGAGCTAACTATGGCTACACCTTC.

V usage is TRBV9 and J usage is TRBJ1-5, with D possibly TRBD1 on 6 matching bases. Germline CDR1 SGDLS, CDR2 YYNGEE. V shed 0 bases and J shed 0 bases, with 10 bases lying between them. This CDR3 region has 16 residues. The CDR3 sequence: CASSVDGGLSNQPQHF. The CDR3 nucleotides read TGTGCCAGCAGCGTAGACGGGGGCCTTAGCAATCAGCCCCAGCATTTT.

The V call is TRBV15, the J call TRBJ2-7, with 13 bases fitting TRBD2. CDR3 size: 18 residues. V was pared by 5 bases and J by 4 bases, with 14 bases of the junction left unmatched. Germline assignment: CDR1 LNHNV and CDR2 YYDKDF (reference sequence). CDR3 sequence (DNA): TGTGCCACCAGCGTACGGACTAGCGGGAGTCCCCTGGGATACGAGCAGTACTTC. As protein: CATSVRTSGSPLGYEQYF.

This clone was counted only a few times. The V gene is TRBV7-9, the J gene TRBJ2-4; no definite D call. The germline V gene encodes CDR1 SEHNR and CDR2 FQNEAQ (reference sequence). The CDR3 has 13 amino acids. With 4 bases removed from V and 6 bases from J, the gap between germline ends came to 10 bases. For the CDR3, the DNA is TGTGCCAGCAGCTCGACGGACGTAAACATTCAGTACTTC. It is translated as CASSSTDVNIQYF.

This clone was counted a few times. V and J are TRBV7-3 and TRBJ2-1, with a possible D match to TRBD2 (6 bases). The CDR3 extends over 14 amino acids. Germline V CDR1 and CDR2: SGHTA, FQGTGA. The germline V and J ends were trimmed by 1 base and 8 bases, with 12 bases remaining between them. The CDR3 coding sequence is TGTGCCAGCAGCTTAAAGCCGGGAGACTATGAGCAGTTCTTC. Amino acids: CASSLKPGDYEQFF.

This clone occurred a few times. V is TRBV5-1 and J is TRBJ2-7; 12 bases agree with TRBD2. Germline V gene sequence: CDR1 SGHRS, CDR2 YFSETQ. This CDR3 has 17 amino acids. With V trimmed by 4 bases and J by 3 bases, 11 bases remained unmatched. The CDR3 region is CASSRGLAGSIYYEQYF. The DNA of the CDR3 is TGCGCCAGCAGCCGTGGACTAGCGGGATCCATATACTACGAGCAGTACTTC.

The chain uses TRBV6-5 and TRBJ2-7; 7 bases are shared with TRBD2. The V and J ends lost 6 bases and 5 bases, in that order; junction bases with no gene match: 7. CDR3 length equals 13 residues. Germline V CDR1 and CDR2: MNHEY, SVGAGI. CDR3 bases: TGTGCCAGCAGGGGGACTACCCGCAACGAGCAGTACTTC. Protein product: CASRGTTRNEQYF.

This clone was detected only a few times. V gene TRBV5-1 combines with J gene TRBJ1-1; D unclear. Germline assignment: CDR1 SGHRS and CDR2 YFSETQ. The CDR3 extends over 13 amino acids. Trimming took 0 bases from V and 2 from J, leaving 5 bases between them. The CDR3 DNA sequence: TGCGCCAGCAGCTTGGAGTTTAACACTGAAGCTTTCTTT. It codes for CASSLEFNTEAFF. The full variable domain, rest sourced from reference TRBV5-1 and TRBJ1-1, is KAGVTQTPRYLIKTRGQQVTLSCSPISGHRSVSWYQQTPGQGLQFLFEYFSETQRNKGNFPGRFSGRQFSNSRSEMNVSTLELGDSALYLCASSLEFNTEAFFGQGTRLTVV.

This clone has a handful of counts. A clone one base away is much larger, so this may be a read error. This chain links TRBV15 with TRBJ1-5, with D perhaps matching TRBD1 (5 bases). CDR3 size: 14 residues. CDR1 is LNHNV and CDR2 is YYDKDF in the germline V gene (reference sequence). The CDR3 DNA reads TGTGCCACCAGCAGAGATCGGGGGAATCAGCCCCATCATTTT. As protein: CATSRDRGNQPHHF.

This clone has just one count. The V call is TRBV5-6, the J call TRBJ2-1; D unclear. Trimming took 0 bases from V and 6 from J, leaving 7 bases between them. Germline CDR1 and CDR2: SGHDT and YYEEEE. CDR3 length: 13 amino acids. CDR3 amino acids: CASSLVGINEQFF. The CDR3 DNA reads as TGTGCCAGCAGCTTGGTAGGGATCAATGAGCAGTTCTTC.

V usage is TRBV7-8 and J usage is TRBJ2-6; no definite D call. The DNA end lines up better with TRBJ2-1; the J call may be wrong. Germline CDR1 SGHVS, CDR2 FQNEAQ. The CDR3 runs to 13 residues. In DNA form, the CDR3 reads TGTGCCAGCAGCTTAGGACCTAGGGCCGAGCAGTTCTTC. It specifies CASSLGPRAEQFF.

The chain links TRBV6-5 to TRBJ2-5, with D possibly TRBD1 on 5 matching bases. Germline V gene sequence: CDR1 MNHEY, CDR2 SVGAGI. The V and J ends lost 4 bases and 2 bases respectively, with 14 bases between them. This CDR3 contains 15 residues. CDR3: CASSSQSGYQETQYF. CDR3 DNA sequence: TGTGCCAGCAGTTCGCAATCAGGGTATCAAGAGACCCAGTACTTC.

The chain has TRBV27 and TRBJ2-1; D not resolved. CDR1 is MNHEY and CDR2 is SMNVEV in the germline V gene (reference sequence). V lost 6 bases, J lost 0 bases, and 9 bases lay in between. The CDR3 is 14 amino acids. The chain's CDR3 is CASRGLSSYNEQFF. CDR3 sequence (DNA): TGTGCCAGCAGAGGTCTCAGCTCCTACAATGAGCAGTTCTTC.

This clone was observed once. The CDR3 coding sequence is TGTGCCAGCAGTTACCCGGCCCGACTCCAGTTCTTC. Protein sequence: CASSYPARLQFF. The chain joins TRBV28 to TRBJ2-1, with D unresolved. Trimming took off 4 bases at V and 13 bases at J, with 14 bases between the two ends. The germline CDR1 and CDR2 sequences are MDHEN and SYDVKM. This CDR3 region has 12 residues.

Judged by abundance, this clone is medium-sized (0.01 to 0.1%). The V and J genes are TRBV28 and TRBJ1-3; TRBD1 is a possible D gene (6 bases). The V end lost 4 bases, the J end lost 4 bases, and 17 bases lay between the germline ends. CDR3 length: 16 residues. Germline values: CDR1 MDHEN, CDR2 SYDVKM. The CDR3 is CASSSYRVGVGNTIYF. The CDR3 DNA follows: TGTGCCAGCAGTTCCTACAGGGTAGGAGTCGGAAACACCATATATTTT.

The chain joins TRBV12-5 to TRBJ2-2, with a possible D match to TRBD2 (5 bases). CDR1 is LGHNT and CDR2 is FRNRAP in the germline V gene. V lost 9 bases, J lost 4 bases, and 30 bases lay in between. CDR3 length: 19 residues. CDR3 sequence reads: CASSRQSWAREIGTGELFF. DNA for the CDR3: TGTGCTAGCTCTCGTCAGAGTTGGGCGAGGGAGATAGGCACCGGGGAGCTGTTTTTT.

This clone was seen a few times. The chain combines TRBV2 with TRBJ1-2; 7 bases are shared with TRBD1. The CDR3 has 16 amino acids. Trimming removed 8 bases from V and 0 bases from J; junction bases left unmatched: 12. CDR1 SNHLY and CDR2 FYNNEI come from the germline V gene. DNA for the CDR3: TGTGCCAGCGCGGGACAGACCAAATATTCTAACTATGGCTACACCTTC. It translates to CASAGQTKYSNYGYTF.

The chain is built from TRBV6-4 and TRBJ2-1, with D hard to call. The V gene lost 2 bases and the J gene lost 0 bases, with 8 bases spanning the gap. The germline gives CDR1 MRHNA, CDR2 SNTAGT. The CDR3 has 15 residues. The CDR3 sequence is CASSDEWSSYNEQFF. CDR3 DNA: TGTGCCAGCAGTGACGAGTGGAGCTCCTACAATGAGCAGTTCTTC.

This clone turned up a few times. This chain uses TRBV7-9 with TRBJ2-7; 11 bases agree with TRBD2. CDR3 length equals 16 residues. CDR1 SEHNR and CDR2 FQNEAQ come from the germline V gene (reference sequence). The junction had 3 bases not matched to a gene; V was cut back by 1 base and J by 1 base. CDR3 sequence (DNA): TGTGCCAGCAGCTTAGTAACTAGCGGGAGTTCCTACGAGCAGTACTTC. It encodes CASSLVTSGSSYEQYF.

This clone has a handful of counts. CDR3 sequence (DNA): TGCGCCAGCAGCCAGAATACACCTACCAACTATGGCTACACCTTC. Its translation is CASSQNTPTNYGYTF. The V call is TRBV4-1, the J call TRBJ1-2; D gene ambiguous. Germline CDR1 is MGHRA and CDR2 is YSYEKL. Trimming took 3 bases from V and 2 from J, leaving 13 bases between them. The CDR3 runs 15 residues.

The chain recombines TRBV6-6 with TRBJ2-7; maybe TRBD2 (5 bases). The germline V gene has CDR1 MNHNY and CDR2 SVGAGI (reference sequence). V was cut by 7 bases and J by 4 bases, with 11 bases left in between. CDR3 size: 12 residues. CDR3 amino acids: CASKGGPYEQYF. The CDR3 DNA reads TGTGCCAGCAAGGGCGGGCCTTACGAGCAGTACTTC.

The chain is built from TRBV5-4 and TRBJ2-7, with D perhaps matching TRBD1 (6 bases). Germline values: CDR1 SGHNT, CDR2 YYREEE (reference sequence). V gave up 4 bases and J gave up 0 bases, with 8 bases separating them. The CDR3 is made up of 13 amino acids. This chain's CDR3 is CASSKGHSYEQYF. In DNA form, the CDR3 reads TGTGCCAGCAGCAAGGGACACTCCTACGAGCAGTACTTC. The whole variable domain, filled in from reference TRBV5-4 and TRBJ2-7, reads ETGVTQSPTHLIKTRGQQVTLRCSSQSGHNTVSWYQQALGQGPQFIFQYYREEENGRGNFPPRFSGLQFPNYSSELNVNALELDDSALYLCASSKGHSYEQYFGPGTRLTVT.

The chain combines TRBV7-9 with TRBJ2-1, with 12 bases lining up with TRBD1. The junction had 11 bases not matched to a gene; V was cut back by 7 bases and J by 7 bases. Germline-derived CDR1 and CDR2 are SEHNR and FQNEAQ (reference sequence). The CDR3 is made up of 16 amino acids. The CDR3 reads CASISGTGGVLNEQFF. CDR3 coding DNA: TGTGCCAGCATTTCCGGGACAGGGGGCGTTCTAAATGAGCAGTTCTTC.

This clone came up a few times. The J gene is TRBJ1-2, the V gene TRBV7-8; D remains unclear. The CDR3 length is 13 residues. The germline CDR1 and CDR2 sequences are SGHVS and FQNEAQ. V dropped 7 bases and J dropped 0 bases, with 9 bases sitting between them. CDR3 nucleotide sequence: TGTGCCAGCACCACAAAAGCTAACTATGGCTACACCTTC. This translates into CASTTKANYGYTF.